This TCR beta chain was recovered during a study of T cell repertoires in urothelial bladder cancer (dated by TCRdb to the late 2010s). For context, the study as a whole: Of the roughly 12 resected lesions, three were clinical stage cT0, three were cTa, three were cT1, and three were cT2 or greater. The study compared TCR repertoire clonality in bladder tumors with that in benign bladder inflammation. About eleven patients who had bladder lesions and were undergoing transurethral resection were prospectively identified. Roughly eleven resected bladder lesions were studied, comprising urothelial carcinoma (UC+) and benign (UC-) specimens. Results and caveats for the whole study, not just this receptor: Median tumor infiltrating lymphocyte percentage was approximately 1.9% in carcinoma specimens and about 12% in benign specimens. In carcinoma specimens, up to roughly 15% of infiltrating lymphocytes were accounted for by a single T-cell clone, compared with roughly 2.1% in benign specimens. Urothelial carcinoma specimens had fewer T cells than benign specimens, with medians of about 5,400 and 25,000.

This clone has only one observation. The clone's antigen remains unknown. No base quality values were provided; no much bigger clone lies one nucleotide off. The TCR beta chain CDR3 region was sequenced with the immunoSEQ assay. The authors' pipeline ran thus. For every specimen, the T-cell fraction, clonal dominance and maximum TCR clone frequency were calculated. Imported from immuneACCESS, the table was reduced by TCRdb to in-frame sequences with V and J called. These copies leave out some clones; in studies compared against another copy, an unresolved V gene accounts for under half, and the cause of the remainder is not known. V, J and clone size were drawn from that table, and D and trimming were deduced from the DNA. The sample table contains fewer than 10,000 clones; only one count was recorded for around 58% of them. In total, the top ten clones hold around 32% of the sample. At transurethral resection, specimens of the bladder lesions were collected and then stored at -80C. DNA was isolated from bladder specimens obtained during transurethral resection.

The sequenced sample was tumor-infiltrating cells from bladder cancer. This receptor was identified in a human donor with urothelial carcinoma.

CDR3 sequence: CASSLPFFGSNSNQPQHF. At the DNA level, the sequence is TGTGCCAGTAGTCTCCCTTTCTTTGGGTCTAATAGCAATCAGCCCCAGCATTTT. Rearrangement joined TRBV19 to TRBJ1-5; confidence is insufficient to name the D gene. CDR1 is given as LNHDA and CDR2 as SQIVND, both from the germline V gene (reference sequence). The V end loses 5 bases and the J end loses 0 bases, and a stretch of 20 bases separates them. CDR3 length: 18 amino acids, cysteine to phenylalanine. Only the CDR3 portion is preserved as DNA: 54 bases, with reading frame beginning at the first base. The full variable domain, completed from the reference TRBV19 and TRBJ1-5 proteins outside the CDR3, reads DGGITQSPKYLFRKEGQNVTLSCEQNLNHDAMYWYRQDPGQGLRLIYYSQIVNDFQKGDIAEGYSVSREKKESFPLTVTSAQKNPTAFYLCASSLPFFGSNSNQPQHFGDGTRLSIL.